This paragraph reports one T cell receptor (beta chain). What it binds is not known. The data stem from a study of early T cells in non-severe SARS-CoV-2 infection. Study overall: Whole-blood bulk RNA, unsorted, was sequenced, and chains were unpaired. Study-wide results and limits: Reliance on VDJdb matching favored anti-spike CD8 responses; private and CD4 specificities were missed.

Via MiXCR, TCRdb re-called the 5' RACE reads, giving one row per CDR3 protein. The sample has 20,000 to 30,000 distinct CDR3 sequences; about 4.6% are singletons. Source material: whole blood. This sequence was found in an adult who was a healthcare worker with PCR-confirmed SARS-CoV-2 infection or an uninfected control (not recorded which).

The CDR3 coding sequence is TGTGCCAGCAGTTATGTGAATGAGCAGTTCTTC. Its protein is CASSYVNEQFF. The chain uses TRBV28 and TRBJ2-1; the D is unclear. Germline-derived CDR1 and CDR2 are MDHEN and SYDVKM. Deletions cut 4 bases from V and 7 bases from J, with 5 bases between. The CDR3 spans 11 residues.